A single sample is the source of the 20 T cell receptor beta chains below, sequenced in a study of cytomegalovirus exposure and HLA in healthy donors. This PCR relied on a set of 60 Vbeta primers and 13 Jbeta primers. TCRdb keeps only in-frame clones here, not all; method: immunoSEQ multiplex PCR. Recorded for this sample: 180,000 or so clones. The sequenced material came from PBMCs. All receptors come from a woman in her late teens or twenties in good health and CMV-seropositive.

The chain recombines TRBV18 with TRBJ2-3; maybe TRBD2 (7 bases). Germline values: CDR1 KGHSH, CDR2 LQKENI. Trimming pared 3 bases from V and 3 bases from J, leaving 13 bases between. The CDR3 has 15 residues. For the CDR3, the DNA is TGTGCCAGCTCACCCGTGGGGGGGCGAACAGATACGCAGTATTTT. Its translation is CASSPVGGRTDTQYF.

The V call is TRBV5-1, the J call TRBJ2-5; 11 nucleotides line up with TRBD2. In germline, CDR1 is SGHRS, CDR2 YFSETQ. J lost 5 bases, V lost 4 bases, and 10 bases had no gene match. The CDR3 covers 16 residues. The CDR3 DNA follows: TGCGCCAGCAGCGTTAGCGGGGGGGCCTGGGAGGAGACCCAGTACTTC. Translated, it gives CASSVSGGAWEETQYF.

The V and J genes are TRBV5-1 and TRBJ2-3, with D perhaps TRBD2 (5 bases). The V gene lost 0 bases and the J gene lost 1 base, with 15 bases spanning the gap. The CDR3 totals 17 residues. From germline, CDR1 is SGHRS and CDR2 YFSETQ. CDR3 residues: CASSLVAIKGGTDTQYF. The CDR3 DNA is TGCGCCAGCAGCTTGGTCGCTATCAAGGGAGGCACAGATACGCAGTATTTT.

The chain carries TRBV7-6 and TRBJ1-2; 7 positions agree with TRBD1. V gave up 3 bases and J gave up 8 bases; unmatched junction bases: 3. This CDR3 has 12 amino acids. Per the germline V gene, CDR1 is SGHVS and CDR2 is FNYEAQ. CDR3 nucleotide sequence: TGTGCCAGCAGCTTGGAGGGGGCGGGCTACACCTTC. Translation: CASSLEGAGYTF.

The gene calls are TRBV5-6 and TRBJ2-3, with 8 bases that match TRBD2. CDR1 and CDR2 (germline): SGHDT, YYEEEE. The CDR3 totals 16 residues. The ends lost 4 bases at V and 0 bases at J; junction bases unmatched: 7. The CDR3 bases are TGTGCCAGCAGCGCCCTACTAGCGGTTAGCACAGATACGCAGTATTTT. Its translation: CASSALLAVSTDTQYF.

The chain recombines TRBV7-2 with TRBJ2-2; TRBD2 matches at 11 bases. CDR1 and CDR2 from the germline V gene are SGHTA and FQGNSA. This CDR3 has 16 amino acids. V lost 3 bases to trimming and J lost 7 bases; unmatched junction nucleotides: 7. The CDR3 spells CASSFVAGGPGGELFF. CDR3 coding DNA: TGTGCCAGCAGCTTCGTAGCGGGAGGGCCGGGCGGGGAGCTGTTTTTT.

The V gene is TRBV19, the J gene TRBJ2-3, with D perhaps matching TRBD1 (6 bases). Germline CDR1 is LNHDA and CDR2 is SQIVND (reference sequence). The CDR3 has 14 amino acids. Trimming left V 5 bases short and J 5 bases short, with 14 bases between. The CDR3 loop is CASSPQGRGDTQYF. In DNA form, the CDR3 reads TGTGCCAGTAGTCCCCAGGGGCGAGGAGATACGCAGTATTTT.

The chain has TRBV11-3 and TRBJ2-2, with D maybe TRBD2 (6 bases). With 3 bases removed from V and 1 base from J, the gap between germline ends came to 6 bases. The CDR3 has 14 amino acids. Per germline, CDR1 SGHNT and CDR2 YENEEA. The DNA of the CDR3 is TGTGCCAGCAGCTTGGGGGGGAACACCGGGGAGCTGTTTTTT. Encoded protein: CASSLGGNTGELFF.

The chain is built from TRBV2 and TRBJ1-1; D not resolved. From germline, CDR1 is SNHLY and CDR2 FYNNEI. V shed 4 bases and J shed 8 bases, with 8 bases lying between them. The CDR3 spans 11 residues. CDR3 region: CASSGRMEAFF. CDR3 sequence (DNA): TGTGCCAGCAGTGGGCGGATGGAAGCTTTCTTT.

The rearrangement uses TRBV5-1 and TRBJ2-2; TRBD2 agrees at 16 bases. V lost 5 bases, J lost 4 bases, and 8 bases stayed unmatched. The CDR3 extends over 18 amino acids. Germline loops: CDR1 SGHRS, CDR2 YFSETQ. The CDR3 nucleotides read TGCGCCAGCAGGGGACCGGGACTAGCGGGGGGGAGCACCGGGGAGCTGTTTTTT. Protein product: CASRGPGLAGGSTGELFF.

CDR3 protein: CAWSAQGASGYTF. The CDR3 DNA sequence: TGTGCCTGGAGTGCTCAGGGGGCGAGTGGCTACACCTTC. The chain links TRBV30 to TRBJ1-2; 8 bases are shared with TRBD1. The CDR3 loop spans 13 amino acids. Unmatched junction bases numbered 5, after V lost 1 base and J lost 7 bases. Germline assignment: CDR1 GTSNPN and CDR2 SVGIG (reference sequence).

The chain combines TRBV30 with TRBJ1-1; 12 nucleotides match TRBD1. In germline, CDR1 is GTSNPN, CDR2 SVGIG (reference sequence). The CDR3 spans 14 residues. The V and J ends lost 6 bases and 4 bases, in that order; junction bases with no gene match: 6. CDR3 in amino acids: CACGTGGRVTEAFF. CDR3 in DNA: TGTGCCTGTGGGACAGGGGGCAGGGTCACTGAAGCTTTCTTT.

The chain carries TRBV7-9 and TRBJ1-3; D call uncertain. The CDR3 has 14 residues. V shed 6 bases and J shed 4 bases, with 13 bases lying between them. Germline values: CDR1 SEHNR, CDR2 FQNEAQ (reference sequence). The CDR3 is CASRVGTVGNTIYF. Written as DNA, the CDR3 is TGTGCCAGCAGGGTCGGTACAGTCGGAAACACCATATATTTT.

This chain links TRBV19 with TRBJ1-4; 8 bases match TRBD1. The CDR3 consists of 16 residues. After removal of 10 bases from V and 4 bases from J, the junction contained 14 bases not matched to a gene. Per germline, CDR1 LNHDA and CDR2 SQIVND (reference sequence). In nucleotides, the CDR3 is TGTGCCACGGCACCCCGGACAGGGCGATATAATGAAAAACTGTTTTTT. Encoded protein: CATAPRTGRYNEKLFF.

The rearrangement uses TRBV7-7 and TRBJ2-5, with 9 bases aligning to TRBD2. The DNA matches TRBJ2-7 better at its end, which makes the J call doubtful. Looked up from germline, CDR1 is SSHAT and CDR2 is FNYEAQ (reference sequence). This CDR3 region has 18 residues. CDR3 in amino acids: CASTQGGASGILVHEQYF. The CDR3 DNA reads TGTGCCAGCACCCAAGGAGGCGCTAGCGGGATCTTAGTCCACGAGCAGTACTTC.

The V gene is TRBV18, the J gene TRBJ1-5; a possible D gene is TRBD1 (6 bases). Trimming took 3 bases from V and 7 from J, leaving 16 bases between them. The CDR3 has 15 residues. Germline V lookup: CDR1 KGHSH, CDR2 LQKENI. The CDR3 sequence is CASSPPNREGQPQHF. The DNA for the CDR3 is TGTGCCAGCTCACCGCCGAACAGGGAGGGCCAGCCCCAGCATTTT. Together with reference TRBV18 and TRBJ1-5, the CDR3 gives the full variable domain: NAGVMQNPRHLVRRRGQEARLRCSPMKGHSHVYWYRQLPEEGLKFMVYLQKENIIDESGMPKERFSAEFPKEGPSILRIQQVVRGDSAAYFCASSPPNREGQPQHFGDGTRLSIL.

V usage is TRBV10-3 and J usage is TRBJ2-2; 7 nucleotides agree with TRBD1. The V gene's germline CDR1 is ENHRY and CDR2 SYGVKD. CDR3 length equals 15 residues. Trimming removed 10 bases from V and 6 bases from J; junction bases left unmatched: 14. CDR3 DNA sequence: TGTGCCACTCTTACTATACAGGGGATTGCCGGGGAGCTGTTTTTT. Its protein product is CATLTIQGIAGELFF.

CDR3 DNA: TGTGCCAGCAGGGGGCTGAGGACAGCATCTAACTATGGCTACACCTTC. Residues: CASRGLRTASNYGYTF. The chain joins TRBV27 to TRBJ1-2; TRBD1 is a possible D gene (6 bases). CDR1 is MNHEY and CDR2 is SMNVEV in the germline V gene (reference sequence). There are 16 residues in the CDR3. The ends were cut back, 6 bases at V and 0 bases at J, with 17 bases in the middle.

This chain uses TRBV7-2 with TRBJ2-3; D not certain. Germline CDR1 SGHTA, CDR2 FQGNSA. Trimming left V 2 bases short and J 6 bases short, with 6 bases between. This CDR3 is built from 12 residues. The CDR3 nucleotides are TGTGCCAGCAGCTTACTTGAGGATACGCAGTATTTT. Translation: CASSLLEDTQYF.

The chain employs TRBV29-1 and TRBJ2-3; TRBD2 matches 7 bases. V gave up 7 bases and J gave up 6 bases; unmatched junction bases: 10. Germline values: CDR1 SQVTM, CDR2 ANQGSEA. The CDR3 has 13 amino acids. In DNA form, the CDR3 reads TGCAGCGAGAGGGAGGGCCCCTCGGATACGCAGTATTTT. As protein: CSEREGPSDTQYF.